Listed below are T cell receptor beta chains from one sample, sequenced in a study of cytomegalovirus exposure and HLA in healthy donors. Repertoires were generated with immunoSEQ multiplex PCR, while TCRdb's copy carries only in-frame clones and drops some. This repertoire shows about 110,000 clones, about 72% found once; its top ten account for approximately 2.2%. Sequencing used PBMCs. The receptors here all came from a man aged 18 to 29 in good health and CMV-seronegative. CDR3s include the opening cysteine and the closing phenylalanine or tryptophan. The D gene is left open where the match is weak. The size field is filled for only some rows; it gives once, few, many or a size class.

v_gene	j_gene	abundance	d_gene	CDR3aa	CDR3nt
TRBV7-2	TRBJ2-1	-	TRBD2	CASSRKASGSYNEQFF	TGTGCCAGCAGCCGGAAGGCTAGCGGATCCTACAATGAGCAGTTCTTC
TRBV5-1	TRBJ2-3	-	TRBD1	CASSSQGARSDTQYF	TGCGCCAGCAGCTCTCAGGGGGCGCGATCAGATACGCAGTATTTT
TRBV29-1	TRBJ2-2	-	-	CSVGKGGTNTGELFF	TGCAGCGTGGGGAAGGGGGGGACAAACACCGGGGAGCTGTTTTTT
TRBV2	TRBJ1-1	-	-	CASSEKQAPLSDTEAFF	TGTGCCAGCAGTGAAAAACAGGCCCCCCTCTCGGACACTGAAGCTTTCTTT
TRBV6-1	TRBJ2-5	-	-	CASSDRRIETQYF	TGTGCCAGCAGTGATCGGCGGATAGAGACCCAGTACTTC
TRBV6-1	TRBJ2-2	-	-	CASSEPWPGTFF	TGTGCCAGCAGTGAACCATGGCCAGGCACGTTTTTT
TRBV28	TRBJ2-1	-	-	CASSRSLGMYNEQFF	TGTGCCAGCAGCCGCAGTCTTGGCATGTACAATGAGCAGTTCTTC
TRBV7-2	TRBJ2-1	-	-	CASSPFHGRENEQFF	TGTGCCAGCAGCCCCTTCCATGGCAGGGAAAATGAGCAGTTCTTC
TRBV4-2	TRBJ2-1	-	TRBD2	CASSPYSGGYNEQFF	TGTGCCAGCAGCCCCTACTCCGGGGGGTACAATGAGCAGTTCTTC
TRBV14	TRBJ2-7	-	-	CASSHGGPTSEQYF	TGTGCCAGCAGCCACGGAGGTCCCACGAGTGAGCAGTACTTC
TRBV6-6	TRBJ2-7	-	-	CASSRGSYEQYF	TGTGCCAGCTCTCGGGGGTCCTACGAGCAGTACTTC
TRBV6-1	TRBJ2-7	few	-	CASSGTLGDSSYEQYF	TGTGCCAGCAGTGGGACGCTGGGGGACTCTTCCTACGAGCAGTACTTC
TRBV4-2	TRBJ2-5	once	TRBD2	CASSQSVGGALETQYF	TGTGCCAGCAGCCAGTCGGTCGGGGGGGCGCTAGAGACCCAGTACTTC
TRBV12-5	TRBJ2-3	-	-	CASGLAPALRPTDTQYF	TGTGCTAGTGGTTTGGCGCCCGCCCTGCGCCCCACAGATACGCAGTATTTT
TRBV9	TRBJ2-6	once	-	CASSVGAGSGANVLTF	TGTGCCAGCAGCGTAGGGGCTGGCTCTGGGGCCAACGTCCTGACTTTC
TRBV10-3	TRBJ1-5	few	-	CASSLRRGQPQHF	TGTGCCAGCAGCTTACGGCGGGGGCAGCCCCAGCATTTT
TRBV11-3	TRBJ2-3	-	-	CASSLLSADTQYF	TGTGCCAGCAGCCTACTTAGTGCAGATACGCAGTATTTT
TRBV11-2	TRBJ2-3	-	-	CASSLTGGTDTQYF	TGTGCCAGCAGCTTAACTGGCGGAACAGATACGCAGTATTTT
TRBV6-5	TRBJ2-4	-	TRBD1	CASRPTGLAKNIQYF	TGTGCCAGCAGGCCGACAGGGCTAGCCAAAAACATTCAGTACTTC
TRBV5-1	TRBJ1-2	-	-	CASSLASSPERSGYGYTF	TGCGCCAGCAGCTTGGCTTCGTCCCCGGAACGAAGCGGCTATGGCTACACCTTC
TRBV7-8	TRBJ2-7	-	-	CASSSPMGADDEQYF	TGTGCCAGCAGCTCCCCCATGGGCGCAGATGACGAGCAGTACTTC
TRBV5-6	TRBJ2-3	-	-	CASSFDFRSSTDTQYF	TGTGCCAGCAGTTTTGACTTTCGCTCTAGCACAGATACGCAGTATTTT